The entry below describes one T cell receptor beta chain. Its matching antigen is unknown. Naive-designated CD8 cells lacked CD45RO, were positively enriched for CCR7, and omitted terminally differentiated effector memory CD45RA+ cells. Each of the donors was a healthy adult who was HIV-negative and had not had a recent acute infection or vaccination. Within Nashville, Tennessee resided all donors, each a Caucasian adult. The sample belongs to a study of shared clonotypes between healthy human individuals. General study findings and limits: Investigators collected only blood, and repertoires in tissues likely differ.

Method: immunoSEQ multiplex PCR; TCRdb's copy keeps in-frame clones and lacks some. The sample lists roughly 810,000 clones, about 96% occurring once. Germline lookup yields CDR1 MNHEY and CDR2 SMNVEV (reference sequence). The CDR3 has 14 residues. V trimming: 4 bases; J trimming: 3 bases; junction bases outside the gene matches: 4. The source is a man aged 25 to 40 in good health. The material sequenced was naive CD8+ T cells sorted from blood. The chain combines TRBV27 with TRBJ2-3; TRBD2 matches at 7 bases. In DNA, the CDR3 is TGTGCCAGCAGTTCAAAGGGAGGGACAGATACGCAGTATTTT. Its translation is CASSSKGGTDTQYF.